This TCR beta chain was sequenced in a study of T cell responses to AZD1222 COVID-19 vaccine. TCRdb's copy holds only in-frame clones and misses some; the assay was immunoSEQ multiplex PCR. The table includes about 150,000 clones, approximately 91% detected once. The germline V gene encodes CDR1 SGHDN and CDR2 FVKESK. V lost 1 base, J lost 2 bases, and 9 bases lay in between. This CDR3 is built from 15 residues. This rearrangement joins TRBV14 to TRBJ2-1; tentatively, D is TRBD1 (5 bases). This receptor was identified in an adult who received the AZD1222 COVID-19 vaccine. The sequences come from peripheral blood, collected 28 days after the second AZD1222 dose. The CDR3 protein is CASSQVARAYNEQFF. The DNA for the CDR3 is TGTGCCAGCAGCCAAGTCGCCAGGGCCTACAATGAGCAGTTCTTC.